This T cell receptor beta chain was recovered during a study of cytomegalovirus exposure and HLA in healthy donors. Whole-study results and caveats: Associated with cytomegalovirus, according to the listing, were 150 to 200 TCR beta chains.

Germline CDR1 LNHNV, CDR2 YYDKDF (reference sequence). The V and J ends lost 2 bases and 5 bases, in that order; junction bases with no gene match: 4. This CDR3 comprises 15 residues. Unrecorded immune exposures were likely, despite nominal health at sampling. About this clone: Its antigen is not identified.

PCR was performed using 60 Vbeta and 13 Jbeta primers. As processed by the authors: A follow-up analysis tallied 70 million to 80 million unique TCR beta chains, about 11 million shared. Clones were sequenced by immunoSEQ multiplex PCR, and TCRdb holds only the in-frame ones, with some missing. V and J calls and clone size are given by that table; D and trimming were obtained from the DNA. The table lists under 150,000 clones, about 74% of them singletons. The gene calls are TRBV15 and TRBJ1-3, with 9 positions matching TRBD1. Specimen: PBMCs. The origin of this receptor is a woman between 45 and 65 years old in good health and CMV-seronegative. The CDR3 sequence is CATSRTQGARNTIYF. The CDR3 DNA reads as TGTGCCACCAGCAGAACACAGGGGGCAAGAAACACCATATATTTT.